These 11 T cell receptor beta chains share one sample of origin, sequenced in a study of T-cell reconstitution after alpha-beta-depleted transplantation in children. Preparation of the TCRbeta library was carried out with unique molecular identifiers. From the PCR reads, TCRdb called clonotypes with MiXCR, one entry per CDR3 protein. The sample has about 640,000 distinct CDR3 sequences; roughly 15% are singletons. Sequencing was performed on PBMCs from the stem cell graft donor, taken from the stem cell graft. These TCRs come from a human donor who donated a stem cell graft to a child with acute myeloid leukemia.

CDR3 region: CASSLRAGGSRHHEQFF. Written as DNA, the CDR3 is TGTGCCAGCAGTTTAAGAGCGGGGGGATCGAGGCACCATGAGCAGTTCTTC. The chain links TRBV12-3 or TRBV12-4 to TRBJ2-1; 9 positions match TRBD2. The CDR3 sequence is 17 residues long. Trimming cost V 2 bases and J 8 bases; bases outside gene matches: 13.

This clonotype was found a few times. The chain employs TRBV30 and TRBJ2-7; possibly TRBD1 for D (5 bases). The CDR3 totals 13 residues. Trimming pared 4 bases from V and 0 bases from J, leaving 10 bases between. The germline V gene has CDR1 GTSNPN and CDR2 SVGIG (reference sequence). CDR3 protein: CAWTMTASYEQYF. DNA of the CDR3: TGTGCCTGGACGATGACAGCCTCCTACGAGCAGTACTTC.

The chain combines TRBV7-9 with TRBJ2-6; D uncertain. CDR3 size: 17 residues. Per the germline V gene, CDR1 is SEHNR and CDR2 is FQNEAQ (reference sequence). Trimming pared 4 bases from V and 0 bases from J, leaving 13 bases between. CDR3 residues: CASSSPRQISGANVLTF. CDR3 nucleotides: TGTGCCAGCAGCTCCCCTCGACAAATCTCTGGGGCCAACGTCCTGACTTTC.

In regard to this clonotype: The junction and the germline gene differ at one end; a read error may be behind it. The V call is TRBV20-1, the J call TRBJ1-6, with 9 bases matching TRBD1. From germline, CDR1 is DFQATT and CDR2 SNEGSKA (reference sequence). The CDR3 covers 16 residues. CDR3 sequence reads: CCAPGQGSSYNSPLHF. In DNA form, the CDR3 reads TGCTGTGCGCCAGGACAGGGGAGCTCCTATAATTCACCCCTCCACTTT.

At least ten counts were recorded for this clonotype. The CDR3 sequence: CSVERARGEAFF. In DNA, the CDR3 is TGCAGCGTTGAGAGGGCCAGGGGAGAAGCTTTCTTT. The J gene is TRBJ1-1, the V gene TRBV29-1, with D tentatively TRBD1 (6 bases). This CDR3 contains 12 residues. The V end was cut by 3 bases, the J end by 8 bases, with 13 bases between. In germline, CDR1 is SQVTM, CDR2 ANQGSEA.

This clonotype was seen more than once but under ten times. The CDR3 loop is CASSFRGVGYNEQFF. In DNA, the CDR3 is TGTGCCAGCAGCTTTAGAGGGGTCGGGTACAATGAGCAGTTCTTC. The chain has TRBV9 and TRBJ2-1; TRBD1 or TRBD2 may be the D gene (5 bases each). Germline lookup yields CDR1 SGDLS and CDR2 YYNGEE. V dropped 4 bases and J dropped 4 bases, with 15 bases sitting between them. This CDR3 has 15 amino acids.

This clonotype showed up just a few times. This CDR3 is CASSRKKGYSQYF. The CDR3 DNA reads TGTGCCAGCAGTCGAAAAAAAGGGTATTCTCAGTACTTC. This chain connects TRBV12-3 or TRBV12-4 to TRBJ2-4; D not certain. Trimming shortened V by 5 bases and J by 12 bases, and 17 bases separated the two germline ends. The CDR3 runs 13 residues.

The CDR3 loop is CAISEDRSSYNEQFF. The CDR3 nucleotides are TGTGCCATCAGTGAGGACCGAAGCTCCTACAATGAGCAGTTCTTC. The chain links TRBV10-3 to TRBJ2-1; D call uncertain. V was clipped by 2 bases and J by 0 bases, with 8 bases between them. The CDR3 totals 15 residues. Germline CDR1 is ENHRY and CDR2 is SYGVKD.

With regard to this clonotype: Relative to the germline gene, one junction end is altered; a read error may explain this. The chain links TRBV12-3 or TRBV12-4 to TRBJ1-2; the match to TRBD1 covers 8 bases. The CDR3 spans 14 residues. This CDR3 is CVSGLDRDDYGYTF. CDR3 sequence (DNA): TGTGTCAGCGGACTGGACAGGGATGACTATGGCTACACCTTC.

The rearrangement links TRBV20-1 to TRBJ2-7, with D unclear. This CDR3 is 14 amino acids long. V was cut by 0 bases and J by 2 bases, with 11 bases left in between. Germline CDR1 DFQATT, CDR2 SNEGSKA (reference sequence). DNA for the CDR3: TGCAGTGCTAGAGATAGAGACGGCGCCTACGAGCAGTACTTC. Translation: CSARDRDGAYEQYF.

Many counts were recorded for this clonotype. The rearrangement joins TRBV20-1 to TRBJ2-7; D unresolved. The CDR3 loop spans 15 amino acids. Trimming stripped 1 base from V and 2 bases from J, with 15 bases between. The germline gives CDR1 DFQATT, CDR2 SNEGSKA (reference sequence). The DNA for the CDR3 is TGCAGTGCTAGAGTTCCCCGGCCGGGTACCTACGAGCAGTACTTC. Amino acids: CSARVPRPGTYEQYF.